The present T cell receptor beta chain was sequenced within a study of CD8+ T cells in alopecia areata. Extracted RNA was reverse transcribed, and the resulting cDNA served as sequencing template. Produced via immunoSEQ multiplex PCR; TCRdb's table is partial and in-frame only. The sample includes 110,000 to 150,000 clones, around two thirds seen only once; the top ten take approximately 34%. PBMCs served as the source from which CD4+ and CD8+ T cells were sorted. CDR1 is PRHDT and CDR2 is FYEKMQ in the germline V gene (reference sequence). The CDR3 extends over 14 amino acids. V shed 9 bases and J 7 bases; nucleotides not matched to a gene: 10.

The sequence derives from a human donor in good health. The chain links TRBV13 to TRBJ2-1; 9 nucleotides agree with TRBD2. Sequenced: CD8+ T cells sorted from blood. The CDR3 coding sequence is TGTGCCAGTAATCTAGCGGGGAGAGGTAATGAGCAGTTCTTC. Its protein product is CASNLAGRGNEQFF.